The 27 T cell receptor beta chains listed next were all sequenced from one sample in a study of regulatory T cells in long-lasting Graves disease. Documented time point: newly diagnosed GD, antithyroid drugs for less than 3 months. The TCR library was made from RNA that had been extracted from PBMCs in TRIzol. Construction of TCR beta libraries relied on iRepertoire HTBI primers and on Arm-PCR targeting CDR3 regions. TCRdb redid the calling of the multiplex PCR reads with MiXCR, one entry per CDR3 protein. Seen here are about 400,000 distinct CDR3 sequences, 15% to 20% observed once, and the top ten hold around 21%. The sample was also linked to a second study, of T cells in Graves' hyperthyroidism and ophthalmopathy.

The source material was peripheral blood mononuclear cells (PBMCs), sampled at new diagnosis, from a patient treated with antithyroid drugs. The receptors come from a woman younger than 30 with Graves disease.

The chain combines TRBV6-2 or TRBV6-3 with TRBJ2-1; tentative D call: TRBD2 (5 bases). From germline, CDR1 is MNHEY and CDR2 SVGEGT. The CDR3 sequence is 13 residues long. Trimming took 5 bases from V and 7 from J, leaving 12 bases between them. The CDR3 region is CASSELSENEQFF. The CDR3 DNA follows: TGTGCCAGCAGTGAACTTAGCGAGAATGAGCAGTTCTTC.

A note on this clonotype: This may be a read error: a much more frequent sequence differs by one nucleotide. The chain couples TRBV6-1 to TRBJ2-1; D is perhaps TRBD2 (6 bases). The CDR3 has 13 amino acids. The V end was cut by 11 bases, the J end by 9 bases, with 20 bases between. Germline lookup yields CDR1 MNHNS and CDR2 SASEGT. CDR3 in DNA: TGTGCCGGCACCACGACGACTAGTAGTGAGCAGTTCTTC. This encodes CAGTTTTSSEQFF.

Details on this clonotype: It may be a read error: a sequence one base away is much more abundant. CDR3 loop: CAIGASGGQEIQYF. CDR3 nucleotides: TGTGCCATCGGGGCTAGCGGGGGGCAAGAGATCCAGTACTTC. V usage is TRBV10-3 and J usage is TRBJ2-5, with 11 bases lining up with TRBD2. Germline CDR1 is ENHRY and CDR2 is SYGVKD. There are 14 residues in the CDR3.

This clonotype was found many times. J is TRBJ1-2 and V is TRBV14, with unresolved D. Germline V CDR1 and CDR2: SGHDN, FVKESK. This CDR3 region has 13 residues. V lost 3 bases, J lost 5 bases, and 10 bases lay in between. The CDR3 nucleotides read TGTGCCAGCAGCCACGAGGTTTCTTATGGCTACACCTTC. Translation: CASSHEVSYGYTF.

The chain recombines TRBV5-6 with TRBJ1-1; no reliable D call. CDR1 SGHDT and CDR2 YYEEEE come from the germline V gene. The CDR3 is made up of 14 amino acids. Trimming removed 3 bases from V and 1 base from J, with 10 bases in between. CDR3 sequence: CASSWAGQNTEAFF. The CDR3 nucleotides are TGTGCCAGCAGCTGGGCTGGGCAGAACACTGAAGCTTTCTTT.

This chain links TRBV19 with TRBJ1-6; possibly TRBD1 for D (6 bases). V lost 10 bases and J lost 0, with 16 bases in between. Germline V gene lookup returns CDR1 LNHDA and CDR2 SQIVND (reference sequence). The CDR3 is 16 amino acids. The CDR3 protein is CANLTGTSSYNSPLHF. CDR3 nucleotides: TGTGCCAACCTTACAGGGACCAGCTCCTATAATTCACCCCTCCACTTT.

This clonotype was counted ten times or more. The rearrangement links TRBV6-1 to TRBJ2-7, with D uncertain. Germline CDR1 and CDR2: MNHNS and SASEGT. This CDR3 region has 15 residues. Trimming removed 0 bases at V and 3 bases at J, with 12 bases between. The CDR3 is CASSEAEGTGYEQYF. In nucleotides, the CDR3 is TGTGCCAGCAGTGAAGCGGAAGGTACCGGCTACGAGCAGTACTTC.

CDR3 sequence: CASSSVGVSTEAFF. The CDR3 coding sequence is TGCGCCAGCAGCTCCGTAGGGGTGAGCACTGAAGCTTTCTTT. This sequence joins TRBV4-1 and TRBJ1-1; a possible D gene is TRBD1 (5 bases). The CDR3 loop spans 14 amino acids. Germline V lookup: CDR1 MGHRA, CDR2 YSYEKL. V was shortened by 5 bases and J by 4 bases, with 14 bases between the two germline ends.

In its sample, this clonotype was seen a few times. This sequence joins TRBV5-1 and TRBJ1-4; 7 bases agree with TRBD1. Germline V CDR1 and CDR2: SGHRS, YFSETQ. J lost 8 bases, V lost 0 bases, and 7 bases had no gene match. The CDR3 totals 15 residues. The CDR3 reads CASSLADRAGEKLFF. DNA of the CDR3: TGCGCCAGCAGCTTGGCAGACAGGGCGGGAGAAAAACTGTTTTTT. The full variable domain, in which reference TRBV5-1 and TRBJ1-4 provide the parts outside the CDR3, is KAGVTQTPRYLIKTRGQQVTLSCSPISGHRSVSWYQQTPGQGLQFLFEYFSETQRNKGNFPGRFSGRQFSNSRSEMNVSTLELGDSALYLCASSLADRAGEKLFFGSGTQLSVL.

The count of this clonotype is one. A read error likely explains this, since a far larger clone differs by one base. The rearrangement links TRBV11-3 to TRBJ2-7; 7 positions agree with TRBD2. Germline assignment: CDR1 SGHNT and CDR2 YENEEA. V was clipped by 1 base and J by 7 bases; unmatched bases: 16. This CDR3 has 17 amino acids. The CDR3 reads CASSLGLGRAALDEQYF. The CDR3 bases are TGTGCCAGCAGCTTAGGCCTAGGGAGGGCAGCCCTGGATGAGCAGTACTTC. The full variable domain, completed using reference TRBV11-3 and TRBJ2-7, is EAGVVQSPRYKIIEKKQPVAFWCNPISGHNTLYWYLQNLGQGPELLIRYENEEAVDDSQLPKDRFSAERLKGVDSTLKIQPAELGDSAVYLCASSLGLGRAALDEQYFGPGTRLTVT.

This clonotype was recorded once. A much larger clone differs by one base, so this may be a read error. This chain connects TRBV19 to TRBJ2-1; the match to TRBD2 covers 13 bases. Germline CDR1 is LNHDA and CDR2 is SQIVND (reference sequence). This CDR3 is built from 15 residues. The chain's CDR3 is CASSPGTSGTNEQLF. In DNA form, the CDR3 reads TGTGCCAGTAGTCCTGGGACTAGCGGGACGAATGAGCAGCTCTTC.

This clonotype has more than one count but fewer than ten. No conserved phenylalanine or tryptophan ends this CDR3, so it is likely a read error. This chain uses TRBV13 with TRBJ2-5; 9 positions match TRBD2. CDR3 length equals 15 residues. V dropped 4 bases and J dropped 6; count of bases not matched to a gene: 9. Germline values: CDR1 PRHDT, CDR2 FYEKMQ (reference sequence). CDR3 sequence (DNA): TGTGCCAGCAGCTCCCCGGTAGCGGGGGTAAAGACCCAGTACCTC. Its translation: CASSSPVAGVKTQYL.

V is TRBV11-2 and J is TRBJ2-1; 11 nucleotides align to TRBD2. Losses at the gene ends were 3 bases for V and 2 bases for J; bases not matched to a gene: 3. CDR1 and CDR2 (germline): SGHAT, FQNNGV. The CDR3 has 16 residues. CDR3 sequence (DNA): TGTGCCAGCAGCTTGATAGCGGGGGGGGCCTACAATGAGCAGTTCTTC. It codes for CASSLIAGGAYNEQFF.

J is TRBJ2-2 and V is TRBV20-1; 9 bases match TRBD2. The CDR3 totals 14 residues. Germline lookup yields CDR1 DFQATT and CDR2 SNEGSKA (reference sequence). V lost 5 bases and J lost 1; bases outside the gene matches: 2. The CDR3 sequence: CSALAGQNTGELFF. The DNA for the CDR3 is TGCAGTGCTCTAGCGGGGCAGAACACCGGGGAGCTGTTTTTT.

About this clonotype itself: With a much larger clone just one base away, this may be a read error. The chain employs TRBV5-5 and TRBJ2-1; weak D call: TRBD2 (6 bases). The CDR3 length is 14 residues. CDR1 and CDR2 (germline): SGHKS, YYEKEE (reference sequence). The germline V and J ends were trimmed by 3 bases and 9 bases, with 16 bases remaining between them. Here the CDR3 DNA reads TGTGCCAGCAGCTCAAAGACTAGGGGCAGTGAGCAGTTCTTC. This sequence encodes CASSSKTRGSEQFF.

This clonotype has a handful of counts. The chain employs TRBV30 and TRBJ1-3; weak D call: TRBD1 (5 bases). V gave up 1 base and J gave up 2 bases, with 9 bases separating them. Germline V gene lookup returns CDR1 GTSNPN and CDR2 SVGIG (reference sequence). CDR3 length equals 14 residues. The CDR3 bases are TGTGCCTGGAGTGAAGGAGGGGCTGGAAACACCATATATTTT. Translating it yields CAWSEGGAGNTIYF.

V gene TRBV27 combines with J gene TRBJ1-2, with 7 bases that match TRBD1. The CDR3 has 12 amino acids. Germline-derived CDR1 and CDR2 are MNHEY and SMNVEV (reference sequence). V trimming: 5 bases; J trimming: 11 bases; junction bases outside the gene matches: 8. The chain's CDR3 is CASSKQGRSYTF. The CDR3 region has the DNA TGTGCCAGCAGTAAACAGGGGAGGTCGTACACCTTC.

As regards this clonotype: This may be a read error, as it is one base from a much larger clone. V usage is TRBV6-2 or TRBV6-3 and J usage is TRBJ1-1; 8 bases align to TRBD1. Germline V CDR1 and CDR2: MNHEY, SVGEGT. V trimming: 5 bases; J trimming: 1 base; junction bases outside the gene matches: 12. The CDR3 loop spans 17 amino acids. CDR3 region: CASSGGQGGVPNTEAFF. CDR3 sequence (DNA): TGTGCCAGCAGTGGAGGACAGGGTGGAGTTCCGAACACTGAAGCTTTCTTT.

There are many counts of this clonotype. The chain employs TRBV5-1 and TRBJ2-5; a possible D gene is TRBD1 (6 bases). Trimming shortened V by 0 bases and J by 6 bases, and 18 bases separated the two germline ends. Germline CDR1 reads SGHRS; CDR2 reads YFSETQ. The CDR3 extends over 16 amino acids. The CDR3 sequence: CASSLAAGAQAKTQYF. CDR3 bases: TGCGCCAGCAGCTTGGCGGCAGGGGCTCAGGCAAAGACCCAGTACTTC. Combining the CDR3 with reference TRBV5-1 and TRBJ2-5 gives the whole variable domain KAGVTQTPRYLIKTRGQQVTLSCSPISGHRSVSWYQQTPGQGLQFLFEYFSETQRNKGNFPGRFSGRQFSNSRSEMNVSTLELGDSALYLCASSLAAGAQAKTQYFGPGTRLLVL.

This clonotype was counted at least ten times. V gene TRBV6-4 combines with J gene TRBJ2-1, with 9 bases identical to TRBD2. Unmatched junction bases numbered 10, after V lost 7 bases and J lost 6 bases. The germline V gene has CDR1 MRHNA and CDR2 SNTAGT. The CDR3 spans 15 residues. The CDR3 reads CASTPLAGAGNEQFF. The CDR3 DNA reads as TGTGCCAGCACTCCCTTAGCGGGAGCGGGCAATGAGCAGTTCTTC.

The V and J genes are TRBV6-5 and TRBJ2-1; D may be TRBD1 (5 bases). V shed 2 bases and J shed 10 bases, with 9 bases lying between them. Per germline, CDR1 MNHEY and CDR2 SVGAGI. The CDR3 has 12 amino acids. DNA for the CDR3: TGTGCCAGCAGTTACACCAGGGAAGAGCAGTTCTTC. The encoded protein is CASSYTREEQFF.

This clonotype was seen a handful of times. This chain uses TRBV5-4 with TRBJ2-4; D possibly corresponds to TRBD2 (5 bases). Per the germline V gene, CDR1 is SGHNT and CDR2 is YYREEE (reference sequence). The CDR3 runs to 14 residues. V shed 0 bases and J shed 4 bases, with 8 bases lying between them. CDR3: CASSLGGEKNIQYF. CDR3 sequence (DNA): TGTGCCAGCAGCTTGGGTGGGGAGAAAAACATTCAGTACTTC.

This clonotype was observed at least ten times. For the CDR3, the DNA is TGTGCCAGCAGTACAGGTGGTCGAGGATACGAGCAGTACTTC. It yields the protein CASSTGGRGYEQYF. This chain links TRBV2 with TRBJ2-7; D perhaps matches TRBD1 (5 bases). The CDR3 sequence is 14 residues long. The V gene's germline CDR1 is SNHLY and CDR2 FYNNEI. The V and J ends lost 5 bases and 4 bases respectively, with 15 bases between them.

The rearrangement links TRBV6-1 to TRBJ1-2, with D perhaps TRBD1 (5 bases). This CDR3 is built from 12 residues. Trimming took off 8 bases at V and 7 bases at J, with 14 bases between the two ends. Germline V CDR1 and CDR2: MNHNS, SASEGT. CDR3 nucleotide sequence: TGTGCCAGCCGCGAGGGAGGGACTGGCTACACCTTC. Protein product: CASREGGTGYTF.

At least ten counts were recorded for this clonotype. V usage is TRBV7-3 and J usage is TRBJ2-3, with TRBD2 matching 9 bases. After removal of 5 bases from V and 5 bases from J, the junction contained 5 bases not matched to a gene. CDR1 and CDR2 (germline): SGHTA, FQGTGA. There are 14 residues in the CDR3. The CDR3 region is CASSHSGGGDTQYF. The CDR3 region has the DNA TGTGCCAGCAGCCATAGCGGGGGTGGAGATACGCAGTATTTT.

The sample holds a few counts of this clonotype. The chain links TRBV6-2 or TRBV6-3 to TRBJ2-1; D is tentatively TRBD1 or TRBD2 (5 bases each). The CDR3 spans 14 residues. Germline CDR1 is MNHEY and CDR2 is SVGEGT. V shed 10 bases and J shed 5 bases, with 18 bases lying between them. The CDR3 spells CATRNPGTHNEQFF. In DNA form, the CDR3 reads TGTGCCACCCGAAACCCCGGGACGCACAATGAGCAGTTCTTC.

In this sample, this clonotype turned up a few times. This sequence joins TRBV10-3 and TRBJ1-2; 8 bases align to TRBD1. V shed 8 bases, J shed 1 base, and the junction held 6 bases outside the gene matches. This CDR3 is built from 14 residues. Germline lookup yields CDR1 ENHRY and CDR2 SYGVKD. This CDR3 is CAIGGTGYNYGYTF. In nucleotides, the CDR3 is TGTGCCATCGGAGGGACAGGATATAACTATGGCTACACCTTC.